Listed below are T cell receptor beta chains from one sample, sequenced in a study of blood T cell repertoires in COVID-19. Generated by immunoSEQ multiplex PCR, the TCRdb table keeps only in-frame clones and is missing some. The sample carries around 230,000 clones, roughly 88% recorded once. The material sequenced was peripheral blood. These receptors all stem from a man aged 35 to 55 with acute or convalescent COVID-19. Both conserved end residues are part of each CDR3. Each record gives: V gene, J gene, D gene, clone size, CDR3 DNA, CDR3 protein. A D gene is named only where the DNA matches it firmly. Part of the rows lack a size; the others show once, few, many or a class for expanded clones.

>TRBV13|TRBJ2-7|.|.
TGTGCCAGCAGCTTAGGCCGCGGGCAGAGCTACGAGCAGTACTTC
CASSLGRGQSYEQYF
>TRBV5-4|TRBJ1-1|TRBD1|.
TGTGCCAGCAACCCGGACCCGGGACAGGGGAACACTGAAGCTTTCTTT
CASNPDPGQGNTEAFF
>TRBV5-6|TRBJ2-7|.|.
TGTGCCAGCAGCCAGATTAGACTTCCCCCCTACGAGCAGTACTTC
CASSQIRLPPYEQYF
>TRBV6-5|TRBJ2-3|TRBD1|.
TGTGCCAGCAGGAGGACAGGGTCGACAGATACGCAGTATTTT
CASRRTGSTDTQYF
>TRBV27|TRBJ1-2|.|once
TGTGCCAGCCTCGGGGGAAATGGCGGCTACACCTTC
CASLGGNGGYTF
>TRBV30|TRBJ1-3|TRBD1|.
TGTGCCTGGAAGCCGGGACAGGGCCGAAACACCATATATTTT
CAWKPGQGRNTIYF
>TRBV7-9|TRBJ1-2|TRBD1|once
TGTGCCAGCAGCTTAGGGGGACAGGGCTACACCTTC
CASSLGGQGYTF
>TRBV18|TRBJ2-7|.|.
TGTGCCAGCTCTCGGCGGGCTTACGAGCAGTACTTC
CASSRRAYEQYF
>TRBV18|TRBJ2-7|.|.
TGTGCCAGCTCACCATTTACCCCAGGGGATTCCTACGAGCAGTACTTC
CASSPFTPGDSYEQYF
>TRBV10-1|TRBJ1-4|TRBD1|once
TGCGCCAGCAGTGAGGGACAGGGGACTTTAACCGAAAAACTGTTTTTT
CASSEGQGTLTEKLFF
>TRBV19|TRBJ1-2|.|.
TGTGCCAGTAGTACAATCCAGGGGGGCTACACCTTC
CASSTIQGGYTF
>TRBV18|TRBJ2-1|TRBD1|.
TGTGCCAGCTCAGGAGACAGGGGGTATAGAGATGAGCAGTTCTTC
CASSGDRGYRDEQFF
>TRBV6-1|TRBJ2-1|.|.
TGTGCCAGCAGTGAGCAAAGACAGGCCAATGAGCAGTTCTTC
CASSEQRQANEQFF
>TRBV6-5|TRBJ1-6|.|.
TGTGCCAGCAGTTTCCCTAGGGAGGCCCTCCACTTT
CASSFPREALHF
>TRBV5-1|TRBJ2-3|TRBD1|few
TGCGCCAGCAGCTTGGCCGTGGGCAGGGGGCGAACAGATACGCAGTATTTT
CASSLAVGRGRTDTQYF
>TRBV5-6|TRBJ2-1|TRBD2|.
TGTGCCAGTCAGCTTAGCGGGGGCGATGAGCAGTTCTTC
CASQLSGGDEQFF
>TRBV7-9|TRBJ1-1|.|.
TGTGCCAGCAGCCCCCCGGAGGTACGGGCTGAAGCTTTCTTT
CASSPPEVRAEAFF
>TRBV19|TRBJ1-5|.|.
TGTGCCAGTAGACACGACAGGCTCGGGAAGCCCCAGCATTTT
CASRHDRLGKPQHF
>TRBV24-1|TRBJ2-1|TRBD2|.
TGTGCCACCAGTGATTCCCAAGTTGCGGGAGTGGATGAGCAGTTCTTC
CATSDSQVAGVDEQFF
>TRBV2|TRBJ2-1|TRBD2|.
TGTGCCAGCAGTGAAAGCGGACTAGCGGGAGCCTACAATGAGCAGTTCTTC
CASSESGLAGAYNEQFF
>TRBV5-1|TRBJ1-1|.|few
TGCGCCAGCAGCTTGTCAGAGAACACTGAAGCTTTCTTT
CASSLSENTEAFF
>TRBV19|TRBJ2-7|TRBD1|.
TGTGCCAGTAGTCTGAAAACCGGGACAGGCATCTACGAGCAGTACTTC
CASSLKTGTGIYEQYF
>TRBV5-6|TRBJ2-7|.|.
TGTGCCAGCAGCTTGTACAGAACCGTCTACGAGCAGTACTTC
CASSLYRTVYEQYF
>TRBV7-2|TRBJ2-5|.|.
TGTGCCAGCACCTATACACGGGGTAAAGAGACCCAGTACTTC
CASTYTRGKETQYF
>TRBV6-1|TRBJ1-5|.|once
TGTGCCAGCAGTGAAAATCCCGTGGCCGCAGGGCAGCCCCAGCATTTT
CASSENPVAAGQPQHF
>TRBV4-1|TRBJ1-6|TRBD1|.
TGCGCCAGCAGCCAAGTGGACAGGGGCTACTCACCCCTCCACTTT
CASSQVDRGYSPLHF
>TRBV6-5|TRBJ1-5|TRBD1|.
TGTGCCAGCAGAACCGGGACAGGGAATCAGCCCCAGCATTTT
CASRTGTGNQPQHF
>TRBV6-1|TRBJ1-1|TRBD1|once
TGTGCCAGCAGTGACGCTTACAGGGGAATGTTTGGAGCTTTCTTT
CASSDAYRGMFGAFF
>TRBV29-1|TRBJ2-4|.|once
TGCAGCGTCGAATCGAAAAACATTCAGTACTTC
CSVESKNIQYF
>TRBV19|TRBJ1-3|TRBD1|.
TGTGCCAGTAGTCCACCGGACAGGGCGGGCGGAAACACCATATATTTT
CASSPPDRAGGNTIYF
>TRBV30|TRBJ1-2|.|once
TGTGCCTGGAGTGTAGGGGTTGCAGGGAACGGCTACACCTTC
CAWSVGVAGNGYTF
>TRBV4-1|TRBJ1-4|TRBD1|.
TGCGCCAGCAGCCCCCCGGGACAGGGTGAAAAACTGTTTTTT
CASSPPGQGEKLFF
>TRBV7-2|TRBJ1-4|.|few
TGTGCCAGCAGCTTAGAACGTCGGGGAAAACTGTTTTTT
CASSLERRGKLFF
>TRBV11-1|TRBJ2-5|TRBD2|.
TGTGCCAGCAGCCCCCGGGTAGCGGGAGGCAGAGAGACCCAGTACTTC
CASSPRVAGGRETQYF
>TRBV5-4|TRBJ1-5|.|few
TGTGCCAGCAGCTTGGATCAGGGAAGCAATCAGCCCCAGCATTTT
CASSLDQGSNQPQHF
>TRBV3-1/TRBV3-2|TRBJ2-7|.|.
TGTGCCAGCAGCCAAGGGGGGCAGACTCTCTACGAGCAGTACTTC
CASSQGGQTLYEQYF
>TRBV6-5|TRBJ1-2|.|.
TGTGCCAGCAGTCAACGACAGGATGGCTACACCTTC
CASSQRQDGYTF
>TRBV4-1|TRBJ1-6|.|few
TGCGCCAGCAGCCCGACGGGACTGAATAATTCACCCCTCCACTTT
CASSPTGLNNSPLHF
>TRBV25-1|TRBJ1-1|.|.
TGTGCCAGCAGCTGGAACACTGAAGCTTTCTTT
CASSWNTEAFF
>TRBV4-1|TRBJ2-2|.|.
TGCGCCAGCAGCCAAGGGGCAGTGTTCACCGGGGAGCTGTTTTTT
CASSQGAVFTGELFF
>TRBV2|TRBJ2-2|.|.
TGTGCCAGCGTCCCAAGCTCGAACACCGGGGAGCTGTTTTTT
CASVPSSNTGELFF
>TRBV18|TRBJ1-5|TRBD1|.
TGTGCCAGCTCACCATCGGGACAGGGAAAGGATCAGCCCCAGCATTTT
CASSPSGQGKDQPQHF
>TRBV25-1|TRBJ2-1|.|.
TGTGCCAGCAGTGATCTCCTGGGGGGGGCGGCGCAGTTCTTC
CASSDLLGGAAQFF
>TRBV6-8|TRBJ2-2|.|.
TGTGCCAGCATTCTACCCTACACCGGGGAGCTGTTTTTT
CASILPYTGELFF
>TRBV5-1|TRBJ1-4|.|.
TGCGCCAGCAGCCAGAAAGGGGATGAAAAACTGTTTTTT
CASSQKGDEKLFF
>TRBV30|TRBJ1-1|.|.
TGTGCCTGGAGTATCACGGGGACTTTAGTAGCTTTCTTT
CAWSITGTLVAFF
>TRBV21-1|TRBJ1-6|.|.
TGTGCCAGCAGTCCACCGGGTGTCGGGATTGACTCCTATAATTCACCCCTCCACTTT
CASSPPGVGIDSYNSPLHF
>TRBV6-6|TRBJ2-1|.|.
TGTGCCAGCAGTTACATGCAGAAGGGAGGAGAGCAGTTCTTC
CASSYMQKGGEQFF
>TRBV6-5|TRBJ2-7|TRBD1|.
TGTGCCAGCAGTACCCGGGACAGGGGATCGGGAGAGCAGTACTTC
CASSTRDRGSGEQYF
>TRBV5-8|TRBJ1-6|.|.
TGTGCCGGGGGGGCAGCCCGATATAATTCACCCCTCCACTTT
CAGGAARYNSPLHF
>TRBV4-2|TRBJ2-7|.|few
TGTGCCAGCAGCCAAACTAACTCCTACGAGCAGTACTTC
CASSQTNSYEQYF
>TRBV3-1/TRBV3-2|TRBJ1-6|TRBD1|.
TGTGCCAGCAGCCAAGGACAGGGGGGGTCCACCCTCCACTTT
CASSQGQGGSTLHF
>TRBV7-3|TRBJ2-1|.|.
TGTGCCAGCAGCTTAACGGAGGATGGCGGGATTTGGAATGAGCAGTTCTTC
CASSLTEDGGIWNEQFF
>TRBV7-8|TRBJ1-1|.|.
TGTGCCAGCAGCCCCACGGCGGGGGGGTCATTAGGCACTGAAGCTTTCTTT
CASSPTAGGSLGTEAFF
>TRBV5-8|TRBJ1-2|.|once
TGTGCCAGCAGCTATGGGGCATATGGCTACACCTTC
CASSYGAYGYTF
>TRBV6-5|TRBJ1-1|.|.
TGTGCCAGCAGCTCGACACTGAACACTGAAGCTTTCTTT
CASSSTLNTEAFF
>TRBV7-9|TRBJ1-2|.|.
TGTGCCAGCAGCTTAAATCTATATGGCTACACCTTC
CASSLNLYGYTF
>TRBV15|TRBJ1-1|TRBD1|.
TGTGCCACCAGCAAAGGACAGGGGAGGACTGAAGCTTTCTTT
CATSKGQGRTEAFF
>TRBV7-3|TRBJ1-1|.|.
TGTGCCAGCAGCTCCAGGGATAGGACTGAAGCTTTCTTT
CASSSRDRTEAFF